These 17 T cell receptor beta chains share one sample of origin, sequenced in a study of early T cells in non-severe SARS-CoV-2 infection. TCRdb re-derived calls from the 5' RACE reads in MiXCR, one entry per CDR3 protein. The sample carries under 50,000 distinct CDR3 sequences, around 5.6% recorded once. Sequenced sample: whole blood. These receptor sequences come from an adult who was a healthcare worker with PCR-confirmed SARS-CoV-2 infection or an uninfected control (not recorded which).

V gene TRBV12-3 or TRBV12-4 combines with J gene TRBJ2-5, with D perhaps TRBD1 (5 bases). V was cut by 3 bases and J by 1 base, with 12 bases left in between. CDR3 length: 15 amino acids. The CDR3 DNA reads as TGTGCCAGCAGTTTTCAAGACAGATCCCAAGAGACCCAGTACTTC. Amino acids: CASSFQDRSQETQYF.

This clonotype appeared many times. The V and J genes are TRBV12-3 or TRBV12-4 and TRBJ1-1; the D is unclear. This CDR3 comprises 13 residues. Trimming stripped 3 bases from V and 1 base from J, with 6 bases between. The chain's CDR3 is CASSFKRNTEAFF. The CDR3 DNA is TGTGCCAGCAGTTTCAAGCGGAACACTGAAGCTTTCTTT.

This clonotype was seen at least ten times. The chain links TRBV20-1 to TRBJ1-5; D gene uncertain. The CDR3 extends over 15 amino acids. Germline CDR1 reads DFQATT; CDR2 reads SNEGSKA (reference sequence). The V end was cut by 3 bases, the J end by 3 bases, with 15 bases between. The CDR3 here is CSASPGQSFNQPQHF. The CDR3 DNA reads as TGCAGTGCTAGTCCCGGGCAGAGCTTCAATCAGCCCCAGCATTTT.

This clonotype has a handful of counts. The chain recombines TRBV6-6 with TRBJ2-6; the D gene is possibly TRBD1 (5 bases). CDR3 length: 20 residues. Germline values: CDR1 MNHNY, CDR2 SVGAGI (reference sequence). V lost 6 bases and J lost 0, with 24 bases in between. The CDR3 protein is CASSPSPRRALSSGANVLTF. CDR3 nucleotides: TGTGCCAGCAGCCCCTCCCCCCGCAGGGCGCTAAGCTCTGGGGCCAACGTCCTGACTTTC.

This clonotype was picked up many times. This chain connects TRBV6-5 to TRBJ1-1; no clear D. Germline CDR1 MNHEY, CDR2 SVGAGI. The CDR3 consists of 13 residues. The V and J ends lost 6 bases and 0 bases respectively, with 8 bases between them. The CDR3 nucleotides are TGTGCCAGCAGGAAAACAGTGAACACTGAAGCTTTCTTT. Translation: CASRKTVNTEAFF.

The chain joins TRBV4-1 to TRBJ2-4, with D perhaps given as TRBD1 or TRBD2 (5 bases each). Germline V gene lookup returns CDR1 MGHRA and CDR2 YSYEKL. V shed 5 bases and J shed 0 bases, with 17 bases lying between them. The CDR3 sequence is 17 residues long. CDR3 residues: CASSARDGRLAKNIQYF. As DNA, the CDR3 is TGCGCCAGCAGCGCTCGGGACGGTAGACTAGCCAAAAACATTCAGTACTTC.

This clonotype was recorded a few times. The rearrangement uses TRBV27 and TRBJ1-1; 9 bases agree with TRBD1. CDR3 length: 14 residues. Per the germline V gene, CDR1 is MNHEY and CDR2 is SMNVEV (reference sequence). With 4 bases clipped from V and 8 bases from J, the junction kept 8 bases outside the gene matches. This chain's CDR3 is CASSSGTGRAEAFF. The CDR3, as DNA: TGTGCCAGCAGTTCAGGGACAGGGAGGGCCGAAGCTTTCTTT.

Details on this clonotype: A much larger clone differs by one base, so this may be a read error. The CDR3, as DNA: TGTGCCAGCAGCCAAGAGTCCAGGAACAGGGTAGCTTCACCCCTCCACTTT. Translated, it gives CASSQESRNRVASPLHF. The genes are TRBV4-2 and TRBJ1-6; weak D call: TRBD1 (6 bases). Trimming stripped 0 bases from V and 9 bases from J, with 18 bases between. Germline V lookup: CDR1 LGHNA, CDR2 YNFKEQ. The CDR3 runs to 17 residues.

This clonotype was observed many times. The chain is built from TRBV2 and TRBJ2-5; D is uncertain. Germline lookup yields CDR1 SNHLY and CDR2 FYNNEI. V was clipped by 2 bases and J by 6 bases, with 10 bases between them. The CDR3 has 13 amino acids. Here the CDR3 DNA reads TGTGCCAGCAGTGAACCCGCCAGACAGACCCAGTACTTC. It specifies CASSEPARQTQYF.

Remarks on this clonotype: A single base separates this from a much larger clone, so it may be a read error. The CDR3 end shows no conserved phenylalanine or tryptophan, and so a read error is likely. CDR3 DNA: TGTGCCAGCAGCGCGGACAGGGTAGTGGCTGAAGCTTTCCTT. It is translated as CASSADRVVAEAFL. The gene calls are TRBV2 and TRBJ1-1, with 8 bases matching TRBD1. CDR1 SNHLY and CDR2 FYNNEI come from the germline V gene. The trim removed 6 bases at V and 6 bases at J, leaving 9 bases unmatched. This CDR3 spans 14 amino acids.

This clonotype was seen at least ten times. The chain has TRBV20-1 and TRBJ2-3; no reliable D call. Between the trimmed V and J ends, which lost 4 bases and 5 bases, there was a span of 10 bases. CDR3 length: 12 amino acids. In germline, CDR1 is DFQATT, CDR2 SNEGSKA (reference sequence). CDR3 protein: CSAKTHEDTQYF. The CDR3, as DNA: TGCAGTGCTAAGACTCACGAAGATACGCAGTATTTT.

This clonotype was seen many times. The chain has TRBV10-2 and TRBJ2-2; 12 bases align to TRBD2. Trimming removed 10 bases from V and 1 base from J; junction bases left unmatched: 4. The germline gives CDR1 WSHSY, CDR2 SAAADI. The CDR3 spans 15 residues. The CDR3 region is CATPGLAGNTGELFF. DNA for the CDR3: TGCGCCACCCCGGGACTAGCGGGGAACACCGGGGAGCTGTTTTTT.

This clonotype showed up many times. The J gene is TRBJ2-2, the V gene TRBV12-3 or TRBV12-4, with unresolved D. CDR3 length: 14 residues. V lost 1 base to trimming and J lost 1 base, with 4 bases between them. CDR3 DNA sequence: TGTGCCAGCAGTTTAGTCCAGAACACCGGGGAGCTGTTTTTT. It codes for CASSLVQNTGELFF.

The chain has TRBV25-1 and TRBJ2-7; a possible D gene is TRBD1 (6 bases). Germline V gene data show CDR1 as MGHDK and CDR2 as SYGVNS. The CDR3 extends over 15 amino acids. Between the trimmed V and J ends, which lost 7 bases and 5 bases, there was a span of 21 bases. The CDR3 here is CASKDRQARRHEQYF. CDR3 nucleotide sequence: TGTGCCAGCAAGGACAGACAGGCGCGCAGACACGAGCAGTACTTC.

The sample holds many counts of this clonotype. This chain links TRBV10-3 with TRBJ1-2; tentative D call: TRBD1 (6 bases). Germline V gene data show CDR1 as ENHRY and CDR2 as SYGVKD. Trimming removed 0 bases at V and 1 base at J, with 15 bases between. This CDR3 region has 17 residues. DNA for the CDR3: TGTGCCATCAGTGAGTCAGGCAGGGGATCGCGTAACTATGGCTACACCTTC. It is translated as CAISESGRGSRNYGYTF.

The V call is TRBV7-2, the J call TRBJ1-5; no firm D call. This CDR3 contains 15 residues. Trimming cost V 2 bases and J 2 bases, with 10 bases left between them. Germline assignment: CDR1 SGHTA and CDR2 FQGNSA. CDR3: CASSLSLGRNQPQHF. CDR3 nucleotides: TGTGCCAGCAGCTTAAGTCTCGGGCGCAATCAGCCCCAGCATTTT.

This clonotype showed up many times. The CDR3 bases are TGTGCCAGCATTTTCATTCCGGATTCACCCCTCCACTTT. Amino acids: CASIFIPDSPLHF. The chain is built from TRBV6-1 and TRBJ1-6; no firm D call. The V end lost 7 bases, the J end lost 8 bases, and 12 bases lay between the germline ends. From germline, CDR1 is MNHNS and CDR2 SASEGT. The CDR3 extends over 13 amino acids.